The next 29 T cell receptor beta chains were all read from a single sample in a study of siplizumab effects on memory and regulatory T cells. Data came from immunoSEQ multiplex PCR; TCRdb stores just in-frame clones and leaves some out. The sample has about 50,000 clones; more than 85% are singletons. The specimen was naive CD8+ T cells sorted from blood. All receptors derive from a human donor in good health.

V gene TRBV2 combines with J gene TRBJ1-5; TRBD1 might be the D (6 bases). CDR1 SNHLY and CDR2 FYNNEI come from the germline V gene. This CDR3 contains 13 residues. V was cut by 3 bases and J by 4 bases, with 7 bases left in between. CDR3 loop: CASSDRGNQPQHF. CDR3 in DNA: TGTGCCAGCAGTGACAGGGGAAATCAGCCCCAGCATTTT.

V gene TRBV4-1 combines with J gene TRBJ1-1; a possible D gene is TRBD1 (5 bases). The CDR3 loop spans 14 amino acids. Deletions cut 5 bases from V and 4 bases from J, with 14 bases between. Germline CDR1 is MGHRA and CDR2 is YSYEKL. CDR3 coding DNA: TGCGCCAGCAGCGAAGCTGGGGGTATCACTGAAGCTTTCTTT. Amino acids: CASSEAGGITEAFF.

The V and J genes are TRBV6-5 and TRBJ1-2; D ambiguous. Germline loops: CDR1 MNHEY, CDR2 SVGAGI. The V gene lost 5 bases and the J gene lost 2 bases, with 15 bases spanning the gap. The CDR3 contains 15 residues. The chain's CDR3 is CASSPAGRENYGYTF. Written as DNA, the CDR3 is TGTGCCAGCAGTCCGGCAGGCCGAGAAAACTATGGCTACACCTTC.

This clone showed up just a few times. V is TRBV9 and J is TRBJ2-7; 8 nucleotides match TRBD1. With V trimmed by 7 bases and J by 3 bases, 6 bases remained unmatched. The CDR3 contains 13 residues. The germline CDR1 and CDR2 sequences are SGDLS and YYNGEE. The chain's CDR3 is CASGQGWSYEQYF. The CDR3 bases are TGTGCCAGCGGACAGGGTTGGAGCTACGAGCAGTACTTC. Full variable domain (rest looked up from reference TRBV9 and TRBJ2-7): DSGVTQTPKHLITATGQRVTLRCSPRSGDLSVYWYQQSLDQGLQFLIQYYNGEERAKGNILERFSAQQFPDLHSELNLSSLELGDSALYFCASGQGWSYEQYFGPGTRLTVT.

This rearrangement joins TRBV7-9 to TRBJ1-2; D perhaps matches TRBD1 (6 bases). The CDR3 has 14 residues. V lost 3 bases and J 8 bases, leaving 16 bases between the germline ends. Looked up from germline, CDR1 is SEHNR and CDR2 is FQNEAQ (reference sequence). CDR3 coding DNA: TGTGCCAGCAGCTTGATCCCAGGGGCACAGGGCTACACCTTC. This codes for CASSLIPGAQGYTF.

This rearrangement joins TRBV29-1 to TRBJ2-7, with 9 bases aligning to TRBD2. V was clipped by 1 base and J by 2 bases; unmatched bases: 9. The CDR3 has 16 residues. Germline CDR1 SQVTM, CDR2 ANQGSEA. This chain's CDR3 is CSVEVTGTSWTYEQYF. The CDR3 nucleotides read TGCAGCGTTGAAGTAACCGGGACTAGCTGGACCTACGAGCAGTACTTC.

The CDR3 nucleotides read TGCAGCGTTCGCGGGACTAGCGGGAGGCCGTCCTACGAGCAGTACTTC. Protein product: CSVRGTSGRPSYEQYF. This rearrangement joins TRBV29-1 to TRBJ2-7; TRBD2 matches at 15 bases. CDR1 SQVTM and CDR2 ANQGSEA come from the germline V gene. This CDR3 has 16 residues. J was trimmed by 1 base and V by 5 bases; bases with no gene match: 6.

V usage is TRBV9 and J usage is TRBJ1-3; D might be TRBD1 (5 bases). V gave up 3 bases and J gave up 0 bases, with 10 bases separating them. The length of the CDR3 is 15 residues. Germline values: CDR1 SGDLS, CDR2 YYNGEE. The CDR3 region is CASSAGLTSGNTIYF. The DNA of the CDR3 is TGTGCCAGCAGCGCGGGACTTACCTCTGGAAACACCATATATTTT.

The chain uses TRBV12-5 and TRBJ2-2; 9 nucleotides align to TRBD1. The V segment lost 6 bases and the J segment 2 bases; nucleotides outside the gene matches: 4. The CDR3 length is 15 residues. Germline lookup yields CDR1 LGHNT and CDR2 FRNRAP. This CDR3 is CASGRGQGNTGELFF. The CDR3, as DNA: TGTGCTAGTGGCCGGGGACAGGGAAACACCGGGGAGCTGTTTTTT.

V usage is TRBV6-5 and J usage is TRBJ1-2, with D uncertain. The germline CDR1 and CDR2 sequences are MNHEY and SVGAGI. The V end lost 0 bases, the J end lost 14 bases, and 22 bases lay between the germline ends. This CDR3 has 15 amino acids. Written as DNA, the CDR3 is TGTGCCAGCAGTTACTCGATTGGGCAAGCCCTTGACACTACCTTC. Protein: CASSYSIGQALDTTF.

The V call is TRBV29-1, the J call TRBJ1-2; 9 positions match TRBD1. V gave up 6 bases and J gave up 7 bases; unmatched junction bases: 6. The CDR3 loop spans 12 amino acids. Germline CDR1 is SQVTM and CDR2 is ANQGSEA. In nucleotides, the CDR3 is TGCAGCGTCCTTGAGACAGGGGGTGGCTACACCTTC. It yields the protein CSVLETGGGYTF.

The chain carries TRBV19 and TRBJ1-1; D ambiguous. The CDR3 spans 11 residues. Germline V gives CDR1 LNHDA, CDR2 SQIVND (reference sequence). Trimming pared 4 bases from V and 11 bases from J, leaving 11 bases between. The CDR3 loop is CASSTPLGAFF. CDR3 DNA: TGTGCCAGTAGTACCCCCTTGGGGGCTTTCTTT.

The V and J genes are TRBV11-2 and TRBJ2-1, with 9 bases that match TRBD2. The CDR3 length is 16 residues. Trimming took 7 bases from V and 2 from J; bases not matched to a gene: 9. Germline V gene lookup returns CDR1 SGHAT and CDR2 FQNNGV. The CDR3 protein is CASTSGASGAYNEQFF. The CDR3 DNA is TGTGCCAGCACTTCTGGGGCTAGCGGGGCCTACAATGAGCAGTTCTTC.

Details on this clone: The germline gene is not matched at one end of the junction; a read error may be the cause. The J gene is TRBJ2-1, the V gene TRBV6-5, with TRBD2 matching 7 bases. The CDR3 extends over 15 amino acids. Looked up from germline, CDR1 is MNHEY and CDR2 is SVGAGI. In DNA form, the CDR3 reads TGTGCCAGCAGCTACTCTGGCACGACTAGCCTCGGGCAGTTCTTC. Protein sequence: CASSYSGTTSLGQFF.

The chain carries TRBV23-1 and TRBJ2-7; perhaps D is TRBD1 or TRBD2 (5 bases each). TRBV23-1 carries the ORF label, with uncertain function. The CDR3 spans 16 residues. V lost 8 bases and J lost 2, with 22 bases in between. In DNA form, the CDR3 reads TGCGCCAGCGACTTACACGGGACGGAGAGGCCCTACGAGCAGTACTTC. Translated, it gives CASDLHGTERPYEQYF.

The rearrangement uses TRBV6-5 and TRBJ1-2, with a tentative D call TRBD1 (6 bases). This CDR3 is 14 amino acids long. Between the trimmed V and J ends, which lost 7 bases and 6 bases, there was a span of 18 bases. Germline V gene data show CDR1 as MNHEY and CDR2 as SVGAGI. The chain's CDR3 is CASKFQGFPDGYTF. The DNA of the CDR3 is TGTGCCAGCAAGTTTCAGGGGTTTCCTGATGGCTACACCTTC.

The chain uses TRBV7-2 and TRBJ1-1; D remains ambiguous. V was trimmed by 6 bases and J by 2 bases, leaving 10 bases between them. This CDR3 region has 13 residues. Germline lookup yields CDR1 SGHTA and CDR2 FQGNSA. DNA for the CDR3: TGTGCCAGCAGTTACACAAGAAACACTGAAGCTTTCTTT. This codes for CASSYTRNTEAFF.

The chain couples TRBV7-9 to TRBJ1-1, with D tentatively TRBD1 (5 bases). Trimming removed 4 bases from V and 7 bases from J, with 13 bases in between. Germline lookup yields CDR1 SEHNR and CDR2 FQNEAQ (reference sequence). The CDR3 is 13 residues long. In DNA form, the CDR3 reads TGTGCCAGCAGCTCAATTGGGGCGGGTGAAGCTTTCTTT. This sequence encodes CASSSIGAGEAFF.

The chain joins TRBV11-2 to TRBJ2-7, with 9 nucleotides matching TRBD1. Trimming took 6 bases from V and 1 from J; bases not matched to a gene: 4. From germline, CDR1 is SGHAT and CDR2 FQNNGV. This CDR3 comprises 14 residues. This CDR3 is CASRTGGFSYEQYF. For the CDR3, the DNA is TGTGCCAGCAGGACAGGGGGGTTTTCCTACGAGCAGTACTTC.

The sample holds a few counts of this clone. V and J are TRBV7-9 and TRBJ2-2, with no clear D. This CDR3 is built from 14 residues. V was clipped by 0 bases and J by 3 bases, with 5 bases between them. Germline V gene lookup returns CDR1 SEHNR and CDR2 FQNEAQ (reference sequence). DNA of the CDR3: TGTGCCAGCAGCTTAGCCCCGTACACCGGGGAGCTGTTTTTT. This codes for CASSLAPYTGELFF. The whole variable domain, remainder taken from reference TRBV7-9 and TRBJ2-2, is DTGVSQNPRHKITKRGQNVTFRCDPISEHNRLYWYRQTLGQGPEFLTYFQNEAQLEKSRLLSDRFSAERPKGSFSTLEIQRTEQGDSAMYLCASSLAPYTGELFFGEGSRLTVL.

J is TRBJ1-2 and V is TRBV6-1, with D tentatively TRBD1 (6 bases). The CDR3 is made up of 11 amino acids. CDR1 is MNHNS, CDR2 SASEGT, per germline. V was trimmed by 4 bases and J by 7 bases, leaving 7 bases between them. CDR3 sequence: CASSGGGGYTF. The DNA for the CDR3 is TGTGCCAGCAGTGGAGGGGGTGGCTACACCTTC.

This clone was recorded once. The V and J genes are TRBV12-2 and TRBJ2-5; TRBD1 is taken as the D call from the table, unchecked against the DNA. TRBV12-2 is noted as a pseudogene. This CDR3 has 17 residues. The CDR3 region is CASRLNPSGQGKETQYF. In DNA form, the CDR3 reads TGTGCAAGTCGCTTAAACCCCTCGGGACAGGGTAAAGAGACCCAGTACTTC.

The rearrangement uses TRBV29-1 and TRBJ2-1; TRBD1 or TRBD2 may be the D gene (7 bases each). The CDR3 is made up of 14 amino acids. The germline V gene encodes CDR1 SQVTM and CDR2 ANQGSEA. Trimming removed 2 bases from V and 8 bases from J, with 16 bases in between. As DNA, the CDR3 is TGCAGCGTTGAAACAGGGGAGGGAGTCTATGAGCAGTTCTTC. It translates to CSVETGEGVYEQFF.

This clone was picked up one time. CDR3 DNA: TGTGCCAGCAGTTTATCTCTCTGGGCAGAGTACGAGCAGTACTTC. Encoded protein: CASSLSLWAEYEQYF. This rearrangement joins TRBV27 to TRBJ2-7; D is unclear. Germline V lookup: CDR1 MNHEY, CDR2 SMNVEV (reference sequence). V lost 0 bases, J lost 4 bases, and 13 bases lay in between. The CDR3 loop spans 15 amino acids.

The V gene is TRBV29-1, the J gene TRBJ2-7; D unclear. CDR1 is SQVTM and CDR2 is ANQGSEA in the germline V gene. Trimming cost V 2 bases and J 2 bases, with 7 bases left between them. This CDR3 is built from 12 residues. The CDR3 sequence: CSVEYSPYEQYF. DNA for the CDR3: TGCAGCGTTGAATACAGCCCCTACGAGCAGTACTTC.

This clone showed up just once. The J gene is TRBJ2-2, the V gene TRBV10-3; D possibly uses TRBD1 or TRBD2 (5 bases each). Trimming left V 10 bases short and J 1 base short, with 13 bases between. Germline V gene sequence: CDR1 ENHRY, CDR2 SYGVKD. The CDR3 length is 14 residues. The CDR3 DNA is TGTGCCACCCCCCGGGGCGAGAACACCGGGGAGCTGTTTTTT. It specifies CATPRGENTGELFF.

CDR3 DNA sequence: TGTGCCAGTAGTATAGATTCCGGGACCTACGAGCAGTACTTC. It yields the protein CASSIDSGTYEQYF. The V call is TRBV19, the J call TRBJ2-7; D is possibly TRBD2 (5 bases). V gave up 0 bases and J gave up 2 bases, with 8 bases separating them. Germline-derived CDR1 and CDR2 are LNHDA and SQIVND (reference sequence). The CDR3 covers 14 residues.

The gene calls are TRBV27 and TRBJ2-7; D is perhaps TRBD1 or TRBD2 (5 bases each). The CDR3 totals 11 residues. The germline gives CDR1 MNHEY, CDR2 SMNVEV (reference sequence). V lost 10 bases, J lost 3 bases, and 10 bases lay in between. The CDR3 protein is CATMRGYEQYF. CDR3 bases: TGTGCCACCATGAGGGGCTACGAGCAGTACTTC.

The chain carries TRBV7-9 and TRBJ2-1, with 11 bases identical to TRBD2. The CDR3 totals 17 residues. CDR1 SEHNR and CDR2 FQNEAQ come from the germline V gene (reference sequence). The V gene end was trimmed by 1 base and the J gene end by 0 bases; junction bases not matched to a gene: 2. CDR3 DNA: TGTGCCAGCAGCTTAGATACTAGCGGGAGCTCCTACAATGAGCAGTTCTTC. Translated: CASSLDTSGSSYNEQFF. Using reference TRBV7-9 and TRBJ2-1 for the parts outside the CDR3, the full variable domain is DTGVSQNPRHKITKRGQNVTFRCDPISEHNRLYWYRQTLGQGPEFLTYFQNEAQLEKSRLLSDRFSAERPKGSFSTLEIQRTEQGDSAMYLCASSLDTSGSSYNEQFFGPGTRLTVL.